These T cell receptor beta chains were read from a single sample in a study of T cell repertoires in cytomegalovirus infection. What these receptors recognize is not known. TCRdb re-called the reads with MiXCR, one entry per CDR3 protein. The data show about 700,000 distinct CDR3 sequences, around a third seen once. Sequenced material: cultured PBMCs, taken from culture after CMV antigen stimulation. These receptors were obtained from a human donor in good health (CMV status not recorded). Some clones in this sample may be carry-over from other donors' samples. Both conserved end residues are part of each CDR3. Each record gives: V gene, J gene, D gene, clone size, CDR3 DNA, CDR3 protein. The D gene is left open where the match is weak. Only some rows state a clone size, as once, few, many or a class for expanded clones.

V: TRBV7-9; J: TRBJ2-5; D: .; size: .; DNA: TGTGCCAGCAGCTTAGGGCTAATAGAGACCCAGTACTTC; CDR3: CASSLGLIETQYF
V: TRBV7-8; J: TRBJ2-7; D: .; size: .; DNA: TGTGCCAGCAGCTTATACGCCGGCTACGAGCAGTACTTC; CDR3: CASSLYAGYEQYF
V: TRBV7-2; J: TRBJ2-7; D: TRBD1; size: .; DNA: TGTGCCAGCAGCTTTGGAGGGGCAGGGGGCAGCTCCTACGAGCAGTACTTC; CDR3: CASSFGGAGGSSYEQYF
V: TRBV28; J: TRBJ1-1; D: .; size: .; DNA: TGTGCCAGCCCACGGACGGGACCGAACACTGAAGCTTTCTTT; CDR3: CASPRTGPNTEAFF
V: TRBV2; J: TRBJ2-7; D: .; size: .; DNA: TGTGCCAGCAGTGAAAGCGGATTCAGCTCCTACGAGCAGTACTTC; CDR3: CASSESGFSSYEQYF
V: TRBV14; J: TRBJ1-5; D: .; size: .; DNA: TGTGCCAGTGAACAGCCCCAGCATTTT; CDR3: CASEQPQHF
V: TRBV7-2; J: TRBJ1-2; D: TRBD1; size: many; DNA: TGTGCCAGCAGCACGCAATCCGGGACAGTCTATGGCTACACCTTC; CDR3: CASSTQSGTVYGYTF
V: TRBV29-1; J: TRBJ1-5; D: .; size: .; DNA: TGCAGCGTCCTAGAGGCAGGGCTCCCCGGGGGTGAGCCCCAGCATTTT; CDR3: CSVLEAGLPGGEPQHF
V: TRBV6-4; J: TRBJ2-7; D: TRBD2; size: .; DNA: TGTGCCAGCAGTAATGCAACTAGCGGGGGGGCGGACTTC; CDR3: CASSNATSGGADF
V: TRBV6-5; J: TRBJ2-4; D: .; size: .; DNA: TGTGCCAGCAGTTACTACCGGACCGAAGCCAAAAACATTCAGTACTTC; CDR3: CASSYYRTEAKNIQYF
V: TRBV6-6; J: TRBJ1-6; D: .; size: .; DNA: TGTGCCACAGAACCGGGACTGAATTCACCCCTCCACTTT; CDR3: CATEPGLNSPLHF
V: TRBV10-3; J: TRBJ1-4; D: TRBD1; size: few; DNA: TGTGCCATCAGCGACGGACAGGGGGAAAAACTGTTTTTT; CDR3: CAISDGQGEKLFF
V: TRBV6-6; J: TRBJ1-5; D: TRBD1; size: few; DNA: TGTGCCAGCAGTTCCAAAATGACAGGGGGTGGCAATCAGCCCCAGCATTTT; CDR3: CASSSKMTGGGNQPQHF
V: TRBV6-6; J: TRBJ1-5; D: TRBD1; size: .; DNA: TGTGCCAGCAGAAGCGGGACAGGGGATAGCAATCAGCCCCAGCATTTT; CDR3: CASRSGTGDSNQPQHF
V: TRBV7-2; J: TRBJ2-3; D: .; size: .; DNA: TGTGCCAGCAGCTTAAGGCGGGACAATACAGATACGCAGTATTTT; CDR3: CASSLRRDNTDTQYF
V: TRBV11-2; J: TRBJ1-3; D: .; size: many; DNA: TGTGCCAGCAGCCGCGGAAACACCATATATTTT; CDR3: CASSRGNTIYF
V: TRBV7-6; J: TRBJ2-3; D: TRBD2; size: few; DNA: TGTGCCAGCAGCTTAGCAGGGACTAGCGAGGCGACAGATACGCAGTATTTT; CDR3: CASSLAGTSEATDTQYF
V: TRBV20-1; J: TRBJ2-5; D: TRBD2; size: few; DNA: TGCAGTGCCGTGGAGTCGCTAGCGGACGGGACCCAGTACTTC; CDR3: CSAVESLADGTQYF
V: TRBV20-1; J: TRBJ2-1; D: .; size: .; DNA: TGCAGTGCCGGAGCTTCGAGCTCCTACAATGAGCAGTTCTTC; CDR3: CSAGASSSYNEQFF
V: TRBV6-2/TRBV6-3; J: TRBJ2-5; D: .; size: .; DNA: TGTGCCAGCAGCCTTGTAAGGGCTTTAGAAGAGACCCAGTACTTC; CDR3: CASSLVRALEETQYF
V: TRBV10-3; J: TRBJ1-1; D: TRBD1; size: .; DNA: TGTGCCATCAGGGGACAGGGGATCAAAGCTTTCTTT; CDR3: CAIRGQGIKAFF
V: TRBV2; J: TRBJ2-7; D: .; size: .; DNA: TGTGCCATAAGTGGTAGCGGTTACGAGCAGTACTTC; CDR3: CAISGSGYEQYF
V: TRBV20-1; J: TRBJ2-1; D: .; size: .; DNA: TGCAGTGCTAGGAGGAAACCGGGGAGGCACTACAATGAGCAGTTCTTC; CDR3: CSARRKPGRHYNEQFF
V: TRBV6-1; J: TRBJ2-1; D: .; size: .; DNA: TGTGCCAGCACCGGTCACAATGAGCAGTTCTTC; CDR3: CASTGHNEQFF
V: TRBV28; J: TRBJ1-5; D: .; size: few; DNA: TGTGCCAGCAGTTCCCAGACGCCTGGTCAGCCCCAGCATTTT; CDR3: CASSSQTPGQPQHF
V: TRBV7-6; J: TRBJ2-2; D: .; size: .; DNA: TGTGCCAGCAGCTTAACACACGTCAGCTCAGGGGAGCTGTTTTTT; CDR3: CASSLTHVSSGELFF
V: TRBV20-1; J: TRBJ2-3; D: .; size: .; DNA: TGCAGTGCTAGAGGTCGACTACTTGGGACAGATACGCAGTATTTT; CDR3: CSARGRLLGTDTQYF
V: TRBV7-8; J: TRBJ1-6; D: TRBD1; size: few; DNA: TGTGCCAGCAGCTTACCCGGACAGGCCTCTAATTCACCCCTCCACTTT; CDR3: CASSLPGQASNSPLHF
V: TRBV7-9; J: TRBJ1-1; D: .; size: few; DNA: TGTGCCAGCAGCCGTGTAGACACCACTAACACTGAAGCTTTCTTT; CDR3: CASSRVDTTNTEAFF
V: TRBV23-1; J: TRBJ1-1; D: .; size: .; DNA: TGCGCCAGCGGACACCGGCGCGCCATGAACACTGAAGCTTTCTTT; CDR3: CASGHRRAMNTEAFF
V: TRBV7-2; J: TRBJ2-5; D: .; size: many; DNA: TGTGCCAGCAGCCGGGGGAATTTAGAGACCCAGTACTTC; CDR3: CASSRGNLETQYF
V: TRBV6-1; J: TRBJ2-7; D: TRBD1; size: .; DNA: TGTGCCAGCAGTCAACCGGGACAGGGGGCCCACGAGCAGTACTTC; CDR3: CASSQPGQGAHEQYF
V: TRBV2; J: TRBJ1-1; D: TRBD1; size: .; DNA: TGTGCCAGCAGGAGGGACAGGGAGAACACTGAAGCTTTCTTT; CDR3: CASRRDRENTEAFF
V: TRBV27; J: TRBJ1-2; D: TRBD1; size: once; DNA: TGTGCCAGCAGTCCCGAAACCGACAGGGCTCACGGCTACACCTTC; CDR3: CASSPETDRAHGYTF
V: TRBV6-1; J: TRBJ2-3; D: .; size: few; DNA: TGTGCCAGCAAACGAACCTTTGGTTCGCCCACAGATACGCAGTATTTT; CDR3: CASKRTFGSPTDTQYF
V: TRBV25-1; J: TRBJ1-1; D: .; size: .; DNA: TGTGCCAGCAGCGTAGAGGGGGTCGGCACTGAAGCTTTCTTT; CDR3: CASSVEGVGTEAFF
V: TRBV15; J: TRBJ2-1; D: .; size: .; DNA: TGTGCCACCAGCAGAGTGGATTTCTACAATGAGCAGTTCTTC; CDR3: CATSRVDFYNEQFF
V: TRBV4-3; J: TRBJ2-3; D: .; size: .; DNA: TGCGCCAGCAGCCCTCAAACAGTTAGAGGGAGGACAGATACGCAGTATTTT; CDR3: CASSPQTVRGRTDTQYF
V: TRBV7-6; J: TRBJ2-5; D: .; size: many; DNA: TGTGCCAGCAGCTTAGAGGTAGAGCAAGAGACCCAGTACTTC; CDR3: CASSLEVEQETQYF
V: TRBV7-2; J: TRBJ1-2; D: TRBD1; size: many; DNA: TGTGCCAGCAGCTACCGACAGGGCGATGGCTACACCTTC; CDR3: CASSYRQGDGYTF
V: TRBV12-3/TRBV12-4; J: TRBJ1-2; D: .; size: few; DNA: TGTGCCAGCAGTTTCGGTGCGCAGGACTACTATGGCTACACCTTC; CDR3: CASSFGAQDYYGYTF
V: TRBV7-6; J: TRBJ2-3; D: .; size: .; DNA: TGTGCCAGCAGTCCTCTGTATACGCAGTATTTT; CDR3: CASSPLYTQYF
V: TRBV7-2; J: TRBJ2-1; D: TRBD2; size: many; DNA: TGTGCCAGCAGTCAGGGAGGGTTTCCCTACGATGAGCAGTTCTTC; CDR3: CASSQGGFPYDEQFF
V: TRBV4-3; J: TRBJ2-7; D: TRBD2; size: medium-sized; DNA: TGCGCCAGCAGCCAAGAGCTAGCGGAGACCTACGAGCAGTACTTC; CDR3: CASSQELAETYEQYF
V: TRBV18; J: TRBJ1-1; D: TRBD1; size: once; DNA: TGTGCCAGCTCCCCAAGGACAGGGGAGACTGAAGCTTTCTTT; CDR3: CASSPRTGETEAFF
V: TRBV20-1; J: TRBJ1-5; D: .; size: .; DNA: TGCAGTGCTAGCGGCGGGGTGCGCAATCAGCCCCAGCATTTT; CDR3: CSASGGVRNQPQHF